The 20 T cell receptor beta chains reported below all come from one sample, sequenced in a study of control samples from healthy donors and cancer patients. Profiling relied on immunoSEQ multiplex PCR, and the TCRdb table lists in-frame clones only, not all of them. In the table there are 170,000 or so clones, 85% to 95% of which are singletons. The sequenced sample consisted of blood. These receptors all come from a woman between 18 and 30 years old in good health.

This chain joins TRBV19 and TRBJ1-5, with D maybe TRBD1 (5 bases). The germline V gene has CDR1 LNHDA and CDR2 SQIVND (reference sequence). CDR3 length: 12 amino acids. Trimming left V 3 bases short and J 7 bases short, with 7 bases between. CDR3 protein: CASSIKGQPQHF. The CDR3, as DNA: TGTGCCAGTAGTATTAAGGGGCAGCCCCAGCATTTT.

This clone showed up just a few times. The chain links TRBV2 to TRBJ1-1, with D possibly matching TRBD1 (6 bases). The CDR3 is made up of 16 amino acids. Germline V lookup: CDR1 SNHLY, CDR2 FYNNEI. V dropped 0 bases and J dropped 5 bases, with 16 bases sitting between them. The CDR3 region has the DNA TGTGCCAGCAGTGAAGCGTATGGGCAGGGGCGGACTGAAGCTTTCTTT. Encoded protein: CASSEAYGQGRTEAFF.

V is TRBV3-1 (or the pseudogene TRBV3-2) and J is TRBJ2-7; no definite D call. The CDR3 spans 12 residues. CDR1 and CDR2 from the germline V gene are LGHDT and YNNKEL (reference sequence). The V gene lost 4 bases and the J gene lost 1 base, with 5 bases spanning the gap. CDR3 sequence: CASSPDSYEQYF. CDR3 nucleotide sequence: TGTGCCAGCAGCCCGGATTCCTACGAGCAGTACTTC.

Here the CDR3 reads CASSQEDRIEAFF. The CDR3 coding sequence is TGTGCCAGCAGCCAAGAGGACAGAATAGAAGCTTTCTTT. The chain has TRBV4-2 and TRBJ1-1, with D maybe TRBD1 (6 bases). V was cut by 0 bases and J by 8 bases, with 10 bases left in between. The germline gives CDR1 LGHNA, CDR2 YNFKEQ. The CDR3 consists of 13 residues.

The chain links TRBV5-1 to TRBJ1-4; TRBD1 might be the D (6 bases). CDR3 size: 15 residues. The V gene's germline CDR1 is SGHRS and CDR2 YFSETQ. Trimming stripped 4 bases from V and 8 bases from J, with 18 bases between. Here the CDR3 DNA reads TGCGCCAGCAGCCCCGAGGTTGGGGGGCAGGAAAAACTGTTTTTT. Its protein is CASSPEVGGQEKLFF.

The chain links TRBV6-5 to TRBJ2-3; D is perhaps TRBD2 (6 bases). The germline V gene encodes CDR1 MNHEY and CDR2 SVGAGI. The CDR3 totals 16 residues. V was pared by 0 bases and J by 3 bases, with 13 bases between. The CDR3 nucleotides are TGTGCCAGCAGTTACTCAACGGGAGAGGGGACAGATACGCAGTATTTT. Translation: CASSYSTGEGTDTQYF.

The chain links TRBV7-2 to TRBJ1-4; possibly TRBD1 for D (5 bases). Germline CDR1 reads SGHTA; CDR2 reads FQGNSA. Trimming took off 2 bases at V and 8 bases at J, with 12 bases between the two ends. The CDR3 is made up of 14 amino acids. The CDR3 reads CASSLQGLTEKLFF. The DNA for the CDR3 is TGTGCCAGCAGCTTACAGGGCCTTACGGAAAAACTGTTTTTT. Complete variable domain (other parts from reference TRBV7-2 and TRBJ1-4): GAGVSQSPSNKVTEKGKDVELRCDPISGHTALYWYRQSLGQGLEFLIYFQGNSAPDKSGLPSDRFSAERTGGSVSTLTIQRTQQEDSAVYLCASSLQGLTEKLFFGSGTQLSVL.

This chain uses TRBV27 with TRBJ1-6, with 8 bases that match TRBD1. CDR3 length: 14 residues. Trimming took 4 bases from V and 5 from J; bases not matched to a gene: 1. Germline V CDR1 and CDR2: MNHEY, SMNVEV (reference sequence). CDR3 residues: CASSYRGDNSPLHF. CDR3 nucleotide sequence: TGTGCCAGCAGTTACAGGGGGGATAATTCACCCCTCCACTTT.

J is TRBJ1-5 and V is TRBV27; TRBD1 is a possible D gene (5 bases). The CDR3 consists of 15 residues. V was cut by 5 bases and J by 4 bases, with 15 bases left in between. Germline CDR1 MNHEY, CDR2 SMNVEV (reference sequence). The CDR3: CASSRGQGRNQPQHF. The DNA of the CDR3 is TGTGCCAGCAGTCGCGGACAAGGGCGAAATCAGCCCCAGCATTTT.

The chain links TRBV3-1 (or the pseudogene TRBV3-2) to TRBJ1-4; 7 bases match TRBD1. J was trimmed by 2 bases and V by 5 bases; bases with no gene match: 8. There are 16 residues in the CDR3. The germline CDR1 and CDR2 sequences are LGHDT and YNNKEL (reference sequence). CDR3 DNA: TGTGCCAGCAGCTCGCAGGGGGATTGGACTAATGAAAAACTGTTTTTT. It specifies CASSSQGDWTNEKLFF.

This clone was counted once. This chain joins TRBV12-3 or TRBV12-4 and TRBJ2-1; D assignment may be TRBD1 or TRBD2 (5 bases each). The CDR3 contains 11 residues. V was trimmed by 7 bases and J by 9 bases, leaving 10 bases between them. CDR3 nucleotide sequence: TGTGCCAGCACCCCCGGGACTGAGCAGTTCTTC. Amino acid sequence: CASTPGTEQFF.

The chain carries TRBV5-4 and TRBJ1-2; 8 positions match TRBD1. V dropped 4 bases and J dropped 3; count of bases not matched to a gene: 8. From germline, CDR1 is SGHNT and CDR2 YYREEE (reference sequence). The CDR3 consists of 15 residues. The CDR3 coding sequence is TGTGCCAGCAGCCTACGGACAGGGCGGGACTATGGCTACACCTTC. It yields the protein CASSLRTGRDYGYTF. Looking up the rest from reference TRBV5-4 and TRBJ1-2 gives the full variable domain: ETGVTQSPTHLIKTRGQQVTLRCSSQSGHNTVSWYQQALGQGPQFIFQYYREEENGRGNFPPRFSGLQFPNYSSELNVNALELDDSALYLCASSLRTGRDYGYTFGSGTRLTVV.

The rearrangement uses TRBV12-3 or TRBV12-4 and TRBJ1-3; D is unclear. Trimming shortened V by 9 bases and J by 4 bases, and 10 bases separated the two germline ends. This CDR3 comprises 12 residues. The CDR3 nucleotides read TGTGCCAGTACACGCGGAGGAAACACCATATATTTT. Residues: CASTRGGNTIYF.

This clone is a singleton in its sample. This chain's CDR3 is CASSPQFRYNEQFF. As DNA, the CDR3 is TGTGCCAGTAGCCCCCAATTCCGTTACAATGAGCAGTTCTTC. The V call is TRBV19, the J call TRBJ2-1; D remains ambiguous. There are 14 residues in the CDR3. The germline CDR1 and CDR2 sequences are LNHDA and SQIVND (reference sequence). Deletions cut 6 bases from V and 4 bases from J, with 13 bases between.

The gene calls are TRBV14 and TRBJ2-3; 9 nucleotides match TRBD2. Trimming at V came to 5 bases and at J to 5 bases, leaving 8 bases not matched to a gene. The CDR3 contains 15 residues. Germline lookup yields CDR1 SGHDN and CDR2 FVKESK. In DNA, the CDR3 is TGTGCCAGCAGCGGGCTAGCGGGGTTGAAAGATACGCAGTATTTT. It encodes CASSGLAGLKDTQYF.

This clone was seen more than once but under ten times. This chain connects TRBV24-1 to TRBJ1-5, with 10 bases fitting TRBD1. The CDR3 covers 15 residues. Germline lookup yields CDR1 KGHDR and CDR2 SFDVKD. Losses at the gene ends were 4 bases for V and 7 bases for J; bases not matched to a gene: 6. The CDR3 nucleotides read TGTGCCACCAGTGAAGGGACAGGGGAGGGACAGCCCCAGCATTTT. Amino acids: CATSEGTGEGQPQHF.

The chain links TRBV2 to TRBJ2-6, with a possible D match to TRBD1 (6 bases). The CDR3 is made up of 14 amino acids. Trimming cost V 3 bases and J 3 bases, with 6 bases left between them. CDR1 and CDR2 from the germline V gene are SNHLY and FYNNEI. CDR3 region: CASSETGGANVLTF. CDR3 nucleotide sequence: TGTGCCAGCAGTGAGACAGGTGGGGCCAACGTCCTGACTTTC.

The J gene is TRBJ1-1, the V gene TRBV3-1 (or the pseudogene TRBV3-2), with D possibly matching TRBD1 (5 bases). V was cut by 3 bases and J by 3 bases, with 11 bases left in between. The CDR3 is made up of 14 amino acids. Germline V gene data show CDR1 as LGHDT and CDR2 as YNNKEL (reference sequence). The DNA of the CDR3 is TGTGCCAGCAGCCATGGGGGTTGGGACACTGAAGCTTTCTTT. It codes for CASSHGGWDTEAFF.

The chain joins TRBV11-2 to TRBJ1-2; 7 bases line up with TRBD1. With V trimmed by 6 bases and J by 6 bases, 13 bases remained unmatched. Germline lookup yields CDR1 SGHAT and CDR2 FQNNGV. This CDR3 spans 15 amino acids. CDR3 in amino acids: CASSRGGQRGDGYTF. DNA for the CDR3: TGTGCCAGCAGTAGGGGGGGACAGCGAGGGGATGGCTACACCTTC.

This chain links TRBV11-2 with TRBJ1-6; no clear D gene. The CDR3 contains 14 residues. V was clipped by 5 bases and J by 10 bases, with 15 bases between them. Germline loops: CDR1 SGHAT, CDR2 FQNNGV. This CDR3 reads CASSVPGEESPLHF. The DNA of the CDR3 is TGTGCCAGCAGCGTACCGGGCGAGGAGTCACCCCTCCACTTT.